A selection of T cell receptor beta chains follows, all from one sample in a study of vaccination and CD4 T cells after COVID-19. These receptors' targets are unknown. TCRdb processed the PCR reads anew with MiXCR; each CDR3 protein has one entry. The top ten hold around 9.9% of the sample, which has about 11,000 distinct CDR3 sequences, roughly 60% seen once. The specimen was CD4+ T cells from blood, cultured in vitro. Receptors originate from a human donor who had recovered from COVID-19. Each CDR3 is given with its conserved first and last residue. D genes are given only for firm matches. For some rows the clone size is stated as once, few or many, or as a class when expanded; others skip it.

d_call: TRBD1
clone_size: NA
v_call: TRBV5-4
j_call: TRBJ2-3
cdr3_nt: TGTGCCAGCAGCTTGGCGGGGGACAGGCAGAGAGATACGCAGTATTTT
cdr3_aa: CASSLAGDRQRDTQYF

d_call: TRBD1
clone_size: NA
v_call: TRBV24-1
j_call: TRBJ2-7
cdr3_nt: TGTGCCACCAGTGATTCGGGACAGGGATTCGTCTACGAGCAGTACTTC
cdr3_aa: CATSDSGQGFVYEQYF

d_call: TRBD1
clone_size: NA
v_call: TRBV7-3
j_call: TRBJ2-5
cdr3_nt: TGTGCCAGCAGCCCCGGGACAGGGACCGAGACCCAGTACTTC
cdr3_aa: CASSPGTGTETQYF

d_call: NA
clone_size: NA
v_call: TRBV5-4
j_call: TRBJ1-1
cdr3_nt: TGTGCCAGCAGGGACGCAGGGTTCGGGGTGAACACTGAAGCTTTCTTT
cdr3_aa: CASRDAGFGVNTEAFF

d_call: NA
clone_size: NA
v_call: TRBV9
j_call: TRBJ1-6
cdr3_nt: TGTGCCAGCAGTGAGAGGGGCGCGGGGTCACCCCTCCACTTT
cdr3_aa: CASSERGAGSPLHF

d_call: TRBD2
clone_size: few
v_call: TRBV2
j_call: TRBJ2-1
cdr3_nt: TGTGCCAGTGATGGGGGGGATAGCTCCTACAATGAGCAGTTCTTC
cdr3_aa: CASDGGDSSYNEQFF

d_call: NA
clone_size: NA
v_call: TRBV2
j_call: TRBJ1-1
cdr3_nt: TGTGCCAGCATGCTGGACATGAACACTGAAGCTTTCTTT
cdr3_aa: CASMLDMNTEAFF

d_call: NA
clone_size: NA
v_call: TRBV20-1
j_call: TRBJ2-5
cdr3_nt: TGCAGTGCTGCTAGATCCGTCCTCCAAGAGACCCAGTACTTC
cdr3_aa: CSAARSVLQETQYF

d_call: TRBD2
clone_size: NA
v_call: TRBV28
j_call: TRBJ2-2
cdr3_nt: TGTGCCAGCAGCCCCGGACTAGCGGAAAACACCGGGGAGCTGTTTTTT
cdr3_aa: CASSPGLAENTGELFF

d_call: NA
clone_size: NA
v_call: TRBV14
j_call: TRBJ1-5
cdr3_nt: TGTGCCAGCAGCCTCGGAGTAGGGGGAGCGCCCCAGCATTTT
cdr3_aa: CASSLGVGGAPQHF

d_call: NA
clone_size: few
v_call: TRBV21-1
j_call: TRBJ2-7
cdr3_nt: TGTGCCAGCAGCAAAGGCGGCGGGAGAGGCTACGAGCAGTACTTC
cdr3_aa: CASSKGGGRGYEQYF

d_call: TRBD2
clone_size: few
v_call: TRBV20-1
j_call: TRBJ2-2
cdr3_nt: TGCAGTGCTTCTAGCGGGAGTACTAGTATGGGGGAGCTGTTTTTT
cdr3_aa: CSASSGSTSMGELFF

d_call: NA
clone_size: NA
v_call: TRBV6-1
j_call: TRBJ1-5
cdr3_nt: TGTGCCAGCAGGGAACCGGGACAATATAGCAATCAGCCCCAGCATTTT
cdr3_aa: CASREPGQYSNQPQHF

d_call: TRBD2
clone_size: few
v_call: TRBV19
j_call: TRBJ2-3
cdr3_nt: TGTGCCAGTAGTATGGGGACTAGCGGAATTAGCACAGATACGCAGTATTTT
cdr3_aa: CASSMGTSGISTDTQYF

d_call: NA
clone_size: NA
v_call: TRBV2
j_call: TRBJ1-5
cdr3_nt: TGTGCCAGCAGTGAAATTATAGGGGGAGATCAGCCCCAGCATTTT
cdr3_aa: CASSEIIGGDQPQHF

d_call: NA
clone_size: NA
v_call: TRBV20-1
j_call: TRBJ1-1
cdr3_nt: TGCAGTGCACTAAAGTGGGGGGGCGCGGAATGGAACACTGAAGCTTTCTTT
cdr3_aa: CSALKWGGAEWNTEAFF

d_call: NA
clone_size: few
v_call: TRBV20-1
j_call: TRBJ1-6
cdr3_nt: TGCAGTGCTAGAAACGATTACGGCCTGGGCGGGTCACCCCTCCACTTT
cdr3_aa: CSARNDYGLGGSPLHF

d_call: TRBD1
clone_size: few
v_call: TRBV20-1
j_call: TRBJ2-7
cdr3_nt: TGCAGTGCTAGAGAGACAGGGTCCCTCGAGCAGTACTTC
cdr3_aa: CSARETGSLEQYF

d_call: TRBD1
clone_size: NA
v_call: TRBV2
j_call: TRBJ2-7
cdr3_nt: TGTGCCAGCAGGGGGGGACAGGCAGGACCCTACGAGCAGTACTTC
cdr3_aa: CASRGGQAGPYEQYF

d_call: NA
clone_size: few
v_call: TRBV6-2/TRBV6-3
j_call: TRBJ2-3
cdr3_nt: TGTGCCAGCAGTGGACCGGCGGCTAGCGCAGATACGCAGTATTTT
cdr3_aa: CASSGPAASADTQYF